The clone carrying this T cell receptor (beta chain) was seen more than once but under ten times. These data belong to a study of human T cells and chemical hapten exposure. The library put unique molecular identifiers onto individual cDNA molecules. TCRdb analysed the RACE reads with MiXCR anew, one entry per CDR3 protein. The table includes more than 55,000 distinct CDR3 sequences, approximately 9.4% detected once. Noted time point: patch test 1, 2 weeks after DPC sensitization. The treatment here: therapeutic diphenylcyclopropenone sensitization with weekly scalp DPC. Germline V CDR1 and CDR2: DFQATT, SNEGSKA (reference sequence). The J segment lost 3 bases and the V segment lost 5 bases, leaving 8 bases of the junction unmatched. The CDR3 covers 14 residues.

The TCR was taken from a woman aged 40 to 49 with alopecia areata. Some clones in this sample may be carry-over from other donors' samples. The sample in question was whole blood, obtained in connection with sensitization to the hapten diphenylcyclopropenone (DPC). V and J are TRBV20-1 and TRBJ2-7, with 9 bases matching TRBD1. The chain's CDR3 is CSAESGQGYYEQYF. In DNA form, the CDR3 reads TGCAGTGCTGAATCGGGACAGGGCTACTACGAGCAGTACTTC.